Below are 4 T cell receptor beta chains sequenced from a single sample in a study of blood T cell repertoires in COVID-19 (dated by TCRdb to about 2020). Library preparation employed the immunoSEQ multiplex PCR assay. Held by TCRdb, this immuneACCESS table contains in-frame sequences only and omits some clones. Under half of the omission traces to an unresolved V gene where checked; the cause of the rest is unknown. The sample includes approximately 72,000 clones, with about 89% observed a single time. The top ten constitute about an eighth of the sample. Sequencing used peripheral blood. The source of these receptors is a woman aged 60-70 years with acute or convalescent COVID-19.

The chain uses TRBV29-1 and TRBJ2-7, with 16 bases fitting TRBD2. Per germline, CDR1 SQVTM and CDR2 ANQGSEA. Unmatched junction bases numbered 7, after V lost 6 bases and J lost 5 bases. This CDR3 has 15 residues. The CDR3 loop is CSVKGTSGGADEQYF. CDR3 DNA: TGCAGCGTCAAAGGGACTAGCGGGGGGGCTGACGAGCAGTACTTC.

The V gene is TRBV5-4, the J gene TRBJ2-1; 7 positions agree with TRBD1. The ends lost 4 bases at V and 5 bases at J; junction bases unmatched: 3. The CDR3 is 13 amino acids. Germline CDR1 is SGHNT and CDR2 is YYREEE (reference sequence). CDR3 sequence: CASSAGQDNEQFF. The DNA of the CDR3 is TGTGCCAGCAGCGCTGGACAGGACAATGAGCAGTTCTTC.

This clone came up once. This rearrangement joins TRBV10-3 to TRBJ2-7, with TRBD2 matching 7 bases. Trimming took 9 bases from V and 5 from J; bases not matched to a gene: 7. Germline V gives CDR1 ENHRY, CDR2 SYGVKD. This CDR3 region has 12 residues. CDR3 nucleotides: TGTGCCATTAGGGCTAGCGGACACGAGCAGTACTTC. It translates to CAIRASGHEQYF.

This chain joins TRBV5-1 and TRBJ2-1, with a weak D call TRBD1 (7 bases). The CDR3 spans 15 residues. Per the germline V gene, CDR1 is SGHRS and CDR2 is YFSETQ. V dropped 1 base and J dropped 6 bases, with 14 bases sitting between them. The CDR3 protein is CASSLSGGQGNEQFF. DNA for the CDR3: TGCGCCAGCAGCTTGTCAGGGGGGCAGGGCAATGAGCAGTTCTTC.